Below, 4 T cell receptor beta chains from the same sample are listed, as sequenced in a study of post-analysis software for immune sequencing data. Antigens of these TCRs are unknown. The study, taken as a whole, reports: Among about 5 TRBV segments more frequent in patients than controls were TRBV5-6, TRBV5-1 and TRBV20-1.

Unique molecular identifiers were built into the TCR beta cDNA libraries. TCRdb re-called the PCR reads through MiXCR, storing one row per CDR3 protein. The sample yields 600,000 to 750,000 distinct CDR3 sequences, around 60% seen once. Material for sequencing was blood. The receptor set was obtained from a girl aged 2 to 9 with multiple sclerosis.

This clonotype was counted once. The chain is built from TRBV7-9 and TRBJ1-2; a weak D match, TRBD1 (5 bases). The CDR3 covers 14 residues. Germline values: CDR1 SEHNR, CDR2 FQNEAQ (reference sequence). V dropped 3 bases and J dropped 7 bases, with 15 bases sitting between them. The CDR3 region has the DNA TGTGCCAGCAGCTTGGGGCAGTACCCTTCTGGCTACACCTTC. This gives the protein CASSLGQYPSGYTF.

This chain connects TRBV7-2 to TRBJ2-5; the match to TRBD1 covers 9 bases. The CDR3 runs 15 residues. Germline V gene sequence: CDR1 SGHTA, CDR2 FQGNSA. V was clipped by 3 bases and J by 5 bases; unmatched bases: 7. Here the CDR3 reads CASSFQTGGQETQYF. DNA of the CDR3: TGTGCCAGCAGCTTTCAGACAGGGGGGCAGGAGACCCAGTACTTC.

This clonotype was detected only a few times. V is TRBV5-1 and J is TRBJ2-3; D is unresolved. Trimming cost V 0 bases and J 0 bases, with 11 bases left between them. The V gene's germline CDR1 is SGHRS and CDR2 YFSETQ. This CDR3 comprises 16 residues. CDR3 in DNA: TGCGCCAGCAGCTTGGGGGCACCCACTAGCACAGATACGCAGTATTTT. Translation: CASSLGAPTSTDTQYF.

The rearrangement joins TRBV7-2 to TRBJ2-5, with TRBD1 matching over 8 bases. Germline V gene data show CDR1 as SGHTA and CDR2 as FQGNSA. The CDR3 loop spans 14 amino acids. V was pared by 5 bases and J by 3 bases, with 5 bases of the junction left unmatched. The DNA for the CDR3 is TGTGCCAGCAGCCCATGGACAGGGAAAGAGACCCAGTACTTC. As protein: CASSPWTGKETQYF.